Shown below are 3 T cell receptor beta chains from a single sample sequenced in a study of blood T cell repertoires in COVID-19. The protocol was immunoSEQ multiplex PCR, while the TCRdb copy is restricted to in-frame clones and leaves out a portion. The table records fewer than 400,000 clones, over 90% of them present only once. Sequences were obtained from PBMCs or T cells enriched from blood (not recorded which). Receptors originate from a woman aged 30 to 39 who had been exposed to COVID-19.

The CDR3: CAIRQGAVNSPLHF. DNA for the CDR3: TGTGCCATCAGGCAGGGGGCAGTAAATTCACCCCTCCACTTT. The chain recombines TRBV10-3 with TRBJ1-6, with 8 bases identical to TRBD1. The germline CDR1 and CDR2 sequences are ENHRY and SYGVKD. V lost 6 bases and J lost 7; bases outside the gene matches: 5. The CDR3 runs to 14 residues.

The CDR3 is CASRPWGVPEAFF. The CDR3 region has the DNA TGTGCCAGCAGACCATGGGGAGTCCCTGAAGCTTTCTTT. The chain joins TRBV27 to TRBJ1-1, with D uncertain. The CDR3 length is 13 residues. With 6 bases removed from V and 6 bases from J, the gap between germline ends came to 14 bases. Per germline, CDR1 MNHEY and CDR2 SMNVEV (reference sequence).

The chain joins TRBV7-9 to TRBJ1-4; D gene unclear. This CDR3 spans 13 amino acids. Trimming shortened V by 4 bases and J by 7 bases, and 10 bases separated the two germline ends. The germline gives CDR1 SEHNR, CDR2 FQNEAQ (reference sequence). For the CDR3, the DNA is TGTGCCAGCAGCTCCCCGCCTATTGAAAAACTGTTTTTT. Protein sequence: CASSSPPIEKLFF.